This T cell receptor beta chain appears in the sequencing data of a study of CD8+ T cells in alopecia areata. Study-level background: Grafting placed skin from approximately 6-12-month-old C3H/HeJ donors with spontaneous alopecia onto roughly 6-11-week-old female C3H/HeJ mice.

Sequencing templates came from extracted RNA that was reverse transcribed into cDNA. Only in-frame clones appear in the TCRdb table, and some are missing; sequencing was by immunoSEQ multiplex PCR. This repertoire lists approximately 5,400 clones without singletons; approximately 25% sits in the top ten. The sample's time point: mouse skin 6 weeks after grafting, around onset of hair loss. Recipient mice underwent skin biopsy at grafting and 3 and 6 weeks later. The CDR3 loop spans 14 amino acids. The germline V and J ends were trimmed by 2 bases and 2 bases, with 6 bases remaining between them. Germline CDR1 is NSQYPW and CDR2 is LRSPGD (reference sequence). Worth noting for this clone: All gene names here are mouse names. The read terminates 4 residues ahead of where the CDR3 ends, so the germline J gene completes it.

The origin of this receptor is a C3H/HeJ mouse with alopecia areata. This mouse strain has H2-k as its MHC haplotype. The V gene is TRBV1, the J gene TRBJ2-2; TRBD1 might be the D (6 bases). Sequenced here: skin, sampled at week 6. The CDR3 bases that were read are TGCACCTGCAGTGCACAGGGGAACACCGGG. Protein: CTCSAQGNTG. The CDR3, in full, reads CTCSAQGNTGQLYF. The variable domain in full, with the rest retrieved from reference TRBV1 and TRBJ2-2, is VTLLEQNPRWRLVPRGQAVNLRCILKNSQYPWMSWYQQDLQKQLQWLFTLRSPGDKEVKSLPGADYLATRVTDTELRLQVANMSQGRTLYCTCSAQGNTGQLYFGEGSKLTVL.